This paragraph covers one T cell receptor (beta chain) sequence. Its antigen remains unidentified. One base away there is no much larger clone; base qualities are not given. This entry comes from a study of coeliac disease (dated by TCRdb to 2021 to 2024). Concerning the study at large: Each coeliac patient fell into one of three classes: newly diagnosed active disease, refractory coeliac disease type I, or disease kept under control by a gluten-free diet. Samples from over 26 subjects were successfully TRB sequenced, and these included around 24 paired samples of bulk unsorted intraepithelial and lamina propria cells. The study set out to describe the TR repertoires of small intestinal T cells in active coeliac disease, refractory type I coeliac disease, and coeliac disease treated with a gluten-free diet. A total of approximately 30 patients were included in the full study, of whom some 22 had serologically confirmed coeliac disease and 8 were controls with non-small intestinal disorders. A patient counted as having refractory coeliac disease type I if there was no response to a gluten-free diet for over 12 months and the intraepithelial cells were immunophenotypically normal. Because high-resolution HLA typing was not available, biased TRBV7-2 usage was examined as a proof of principle. Small intestinal lymphocyte fractions from coeliac and non-coeliac patients were analysed in the study using next-generation sequencing of rearranged TRB and TRG CDR3 regions.

Aliquots of approximately 520,000 cells were frozen in DMSO/FBS in liquid nitrogen, and one aliquot per fraction was used for sequencing. Every one of the 30 study patients had an endoscopy and a small intestinal biopsy. Lamina propria cells were released by collagenase digestion of the biopsy tissue remaining after intraepithelial cell isolation. Genomic DNA was extracted from frozen unsorted cell fractions with the Qiagen DNeasy blood extraction kit. The library was generated by the immunoSEQ multiplex PCR assay. In a multiplexed PCR, the TR loci were amplified; reverse primers were designed against J gene segments, whereas forward primers were designed against V gene segments. The Illumina HiSeq System was used to sequence the amplified CDR3 regions. As for the authors' bioinformatics: A nearest-neighbour algorithm merged closely related reads to remove PCR and sequencing errors and collapse data into unique sequences. Repertoires were summarised in terms of clonality and T cell density, with T cell density defined as TR molecules per amount of genomic DNA input. CDR3 amino acid sequences present in at least 80% of unsorted samples were defined as public TRs, and these public TRs were then tested for differential abundance between coeliac and control samples. Every lamina propria sample was searched for matches to a list of a few hundred published gliadin-specific TRB sequences. Disease-group differences in clonality and density were tested with Kruskal-Wallis tests followed by Dunn post-tests. In TCRdb, the immuneACCESS table is reduced to in-frame sequences with V and J assigned. These tables do not hold every clone; where another copy was compared, an unresolved V gene accounts for under half, and the others remain unexplained. That table supplies the V and J calls and clone size; D and trimming were determined from the DNA. This sample is represented by about 8,700 clones; 67% of them were singletons. Roughly 21% of the sample belongs to the ten largest clones.

Taken from the germline V gene, the CDR1 and CDR2 loops are SGHTA and FQGNSA. Trimmed from V: 4 bases; trimmed from J: 4 bases; junction bases lacking a gene match: 7. The cysteine opens and the phenylalanine closes a CDR3 of 14 amino acids. Only the CDR3 part of the read is kept: 42 bases, read in frame from the first base. The investigation overall reported the following: Published gliadin-specific TRB sequences were detected in about 45% of the 18 coeliac lamina propria samples but in only 1 of 6 controls. For the most part, TRB repertoires were private, with most amino acid sequences found in only one sample, and V-gene usage showed no significant difference across disease groups. Active coeliac intraepithelial and lamina propria samples had lower TRB and TRG repertoire clonality than controls, suggesting that diverse T cells were recruited. In the authors' view, the approach was unsuitable for unbiased detection of gliadin-specific T cells, since gliadin-specific T cells are scarce and rarely shared between patients. The separation of intraepithelial from lamina propria cells did not yield high-purity fractions, so cross-contamination between compartments was possible.

This clonotype was obtained from a woman aged 55-75 years with celiac disease. This sequence uses TRBV7-2 and TRBJ2-7; 7 junctional bases match TRBD1. The sequenced material came from lamina propria lymphocytes from the gut. The sample's cell subset or site label is to be understood as: lamina propria cell (LPC) fraction of small intestinal biopsy. Read as DNA, the sequence is TGTGCCAGCAGCTGGCTAGGGGGCACGTACGAGCAGTACTTC. This encodes CASSWLGGTYEQYF.